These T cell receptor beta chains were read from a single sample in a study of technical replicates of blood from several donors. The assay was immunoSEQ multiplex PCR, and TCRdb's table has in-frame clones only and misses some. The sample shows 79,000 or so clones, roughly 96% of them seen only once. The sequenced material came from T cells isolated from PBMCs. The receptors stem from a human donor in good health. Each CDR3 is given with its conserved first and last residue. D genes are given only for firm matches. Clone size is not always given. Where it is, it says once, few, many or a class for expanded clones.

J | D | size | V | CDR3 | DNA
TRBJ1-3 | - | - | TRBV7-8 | CASSSYREPGNTIYF | TGTGCCAGCAGCTCCTACAGGGAACCTGGAAACACCATATACTTT
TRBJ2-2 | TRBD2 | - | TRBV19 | CASSRITSGGTGELFF | TGTGCCAGTAGCCGGATTACTAGCGGGGGTACCGGGGAGCTGTTTTTT
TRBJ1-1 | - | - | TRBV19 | CASKIGPGGSNTEAFF | TGTGCCAGTAAAATCGGACCGGGGGGATCGAACACTGAAGCTTTCTTT
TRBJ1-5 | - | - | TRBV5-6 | CASSLHSGHLSNQPQHF | TGTGCCAGCAGCCTACATTCGGGACATCTTAGCAATCAGCCCCAGCATTTT
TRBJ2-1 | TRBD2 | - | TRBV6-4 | CASSFNSGSSNEQFF | TGTGCCAGCAGTTTCAATAGCGGGAGTAGTAATGAGCAGTTCTTC
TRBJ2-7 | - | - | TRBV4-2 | CASSQDGSLYEQYF | TGTGCCAGCAGCCAAGACGGGTCCCTCTACGAGCAGTACTTC
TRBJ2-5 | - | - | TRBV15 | CATSRDKGLAETQYF | TGTGCCACCAGCAGAGATAAGGGGCTAGCGGAGACCCAGTACTTC
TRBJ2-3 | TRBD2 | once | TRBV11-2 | CASSLLGGSAGTDTQYF | TGTGCCAGCAGCTTACTTGGCGGGAGTGCGGGCACAGATACGCAGTATTTT
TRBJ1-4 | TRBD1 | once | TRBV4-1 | CASSQYLDRGEKLFF | TGCGCCAGCAGCCAGTACCTGGACAGGGGTGAAAAACTGTTTTTT
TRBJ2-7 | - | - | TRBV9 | CASSVATDSYEQYF | TGTGCCAGCAGCGTAGCTACAGACTCCTACGAGCAGTACTTC
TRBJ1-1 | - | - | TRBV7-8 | CASSLVQDFLNTEAFF | TGTGCCAGCAGCTTAGTCCAGGATTTCTTGAACACTGAAGCTTTCTTT
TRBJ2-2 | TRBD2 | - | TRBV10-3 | CAISVGRAGAITGELFF | TGTGCCATCAGTGTCGGACGGGCGGGAGCGATCACCGGGGAGCTGTTTTTT
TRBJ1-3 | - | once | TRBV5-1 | CASSLVGDSSGNTIYF | TGCGCCAGCAGCTTGGTCGGTGACAGCTCTGGAAACACCATATATTTT
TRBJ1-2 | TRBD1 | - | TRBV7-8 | CASSQGTGVGYTF | TGTGCCAGCAGCCAGGGGACAGGGGTTGGCTACACCTTC
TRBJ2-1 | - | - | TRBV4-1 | CASSQALRSVEQFF | TGCGCCAGCAGCCAAGCCTTACGGAGCGTTGAGCAGTTCTTC
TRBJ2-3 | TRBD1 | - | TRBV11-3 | CASSTRTGAGDTQYF | TGTGCCAGCAGCACCCGGACAGGGGCCGGAGATACGCAGTATTTT
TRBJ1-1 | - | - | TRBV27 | CASSLSVATEAFF | TGTGCCAGCAGTTTATCGGTGGCTACTGAAGCTTTCTTT
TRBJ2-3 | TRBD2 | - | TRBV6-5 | CASSTPTSGTDTQYF | TGTGCCAGCAGTACCCCGACTAGCGGCACAGATACGCAGTATTTT
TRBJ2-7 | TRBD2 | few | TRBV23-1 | CASRGLAPTYEQYF | TGCGCCAGCAGAGGACTAGCGCCAACTTACGAGCAGTACTTC
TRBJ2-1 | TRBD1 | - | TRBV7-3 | CASSLGNRGFNEQFF | TGTGCCAGCAGCTTAGGTAACAGGGGGTTCAATGAGCAGTTCTTC
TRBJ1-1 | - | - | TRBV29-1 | CSVTGLQNTEAFF | TGCAGCGTTACAGGGCTCCAGAACACTGAAGCTTTCTTT
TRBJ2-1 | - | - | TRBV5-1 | CASSSKGDNEQFF | TGCGCCAGCAGCAGTAAGGGGGACAATGAGCAGTTCTTC
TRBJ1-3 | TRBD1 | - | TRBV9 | CASSGTGAIPGNTIYF | TGTGCCAGCAGCGGGACAGGGGCGATCCCTGGAAACACCATATATTTT
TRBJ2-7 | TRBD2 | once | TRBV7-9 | CASTITSGRSYEQYF | TGTGCCAGCACTATTACTAGCGGGAGATCCTACGAGCAGTACTTC
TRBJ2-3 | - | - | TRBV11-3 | CASSFKDTQYF | TGTGCCAGCAGCTTCAAAGATACGCAGTATTTT
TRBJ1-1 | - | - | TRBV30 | CAWSDSFMNTEAFF | TGTGCCTGGAGTGACTCCTTCATGAACACTGAAGCTTTCTTT
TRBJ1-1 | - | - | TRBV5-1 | CASSLVEQLNTEAFF | TGCGCCAGCAGCTTGGTGGAACAGTTGAACACTGAAGCTTTCTTT
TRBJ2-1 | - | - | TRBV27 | CASSLVRFSYNEQFF | TGTGCCAGCAGTTTAGTCAGATTCTCCTACAATGAGCAGTTCTTC
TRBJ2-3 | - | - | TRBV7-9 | CASSLIDSRADTQYF | TGTGCCAGCAGCTTAATTGACAGTAGGGCAGATACGCAGTATTTT
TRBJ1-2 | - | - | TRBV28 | CASSSPGNNYGYTF | TGTGCCAGCAGTTCCCCGGGGAATAACTATGGCTACACCTTC
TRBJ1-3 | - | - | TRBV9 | CASSPLFSSSGNTIYF | TGTGCCAGCAGCCCCCTTTTTTCGTCCTCTGGAAACACCATATATTTT
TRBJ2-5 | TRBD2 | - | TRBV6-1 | CASSEAPGGALGGETQYF | TGTGCCAGCAGTGAAGCCCCGGGTGGGGCCCTCGGGGGGGAGACCCAGTACTTC
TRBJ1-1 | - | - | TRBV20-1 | CSAITGSEAFF | TGCAGTGCTATCACAGGGAGTGAAGCTTTCTTT
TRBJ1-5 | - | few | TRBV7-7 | CASSFSAGQPQHF | TGTGCTAGCAGCTTTTCGGCAGGGCAGCCCCAGCATTTT
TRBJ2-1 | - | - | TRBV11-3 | CASSLLDGGEQFF | TGTGCCAGCAGCTTGTTGGACGGGGGTGAGCAGTTCTTC
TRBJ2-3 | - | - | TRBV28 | CATLRGGEGPDTQYF | TGTGCCACCCTCCGGGGCGGGGAAGGCCCAGATACGCAGTATTTT
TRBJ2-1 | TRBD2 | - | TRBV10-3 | CAISRLAGDSDEQFF | TGTGCCATCAGTAGACTAGCGGGGGACTCCGATGAGCAGTTCTTC
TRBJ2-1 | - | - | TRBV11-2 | CASSAQGDEQFF | TGTGCCAGCAGCGCGCAGGGCGATGAGCAGTTCTTC
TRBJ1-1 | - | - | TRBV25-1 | CASSDSVNTEAFF | TGTGCCAGCAGTGATTCCGTGAACACTGAAGCTTTCTTT
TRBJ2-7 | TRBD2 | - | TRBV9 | CASSVGAAGTDEQYF | TGTGCCAGCAGCGTAGGGGCAGCGGGAACAGACGAGCAGTACTTC
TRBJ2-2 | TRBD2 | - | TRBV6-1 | CASSAASGIPGELFF | TGTGCCAGCAGTGCCGCCAGCGGGATCCCCGGGGAGCTGTTTTTT
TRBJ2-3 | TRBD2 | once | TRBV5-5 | CASSRREGSSTDTQYF | TGTGCCAGCAGCCGGAGGGAGGGCTCTAGCACAGATACGCAGTATTTT